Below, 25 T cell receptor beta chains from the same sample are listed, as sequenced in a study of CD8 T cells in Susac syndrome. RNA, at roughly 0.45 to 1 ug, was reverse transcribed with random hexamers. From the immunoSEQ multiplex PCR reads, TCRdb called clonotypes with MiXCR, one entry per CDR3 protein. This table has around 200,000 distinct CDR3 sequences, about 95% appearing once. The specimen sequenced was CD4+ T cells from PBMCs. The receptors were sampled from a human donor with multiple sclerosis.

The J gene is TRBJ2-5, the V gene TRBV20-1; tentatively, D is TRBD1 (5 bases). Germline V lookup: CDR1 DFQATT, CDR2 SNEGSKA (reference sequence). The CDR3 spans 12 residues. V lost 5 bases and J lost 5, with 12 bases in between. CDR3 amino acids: CSASTVGETQYF. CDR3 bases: TGCAGTGCTTCGACAGTCGGCGAGACCCAGTACTTC.

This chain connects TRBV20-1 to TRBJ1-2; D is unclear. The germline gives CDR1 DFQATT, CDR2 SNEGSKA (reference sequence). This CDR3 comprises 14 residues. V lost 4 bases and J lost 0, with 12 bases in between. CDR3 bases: TGCAGTGCTAAACGAACAGCTGCTAACTATGGCTACACCTTC. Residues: CSAKRTAANYGYTF.

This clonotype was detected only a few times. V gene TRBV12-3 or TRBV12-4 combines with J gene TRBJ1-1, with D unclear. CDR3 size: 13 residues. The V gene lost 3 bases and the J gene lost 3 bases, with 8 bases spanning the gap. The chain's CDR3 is CASSLATDTEAFF. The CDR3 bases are TGTGCCAGCAGTTTGGCCACGGACACTGAAGCTTTCTTT.

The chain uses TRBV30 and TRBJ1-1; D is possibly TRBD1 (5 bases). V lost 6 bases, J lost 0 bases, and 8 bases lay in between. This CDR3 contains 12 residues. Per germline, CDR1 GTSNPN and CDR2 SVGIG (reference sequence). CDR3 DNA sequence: TGTGCCTGCCCCAGGGTGAACACTGAAGCTTTCTTT. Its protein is CACPRVNTEAFF.

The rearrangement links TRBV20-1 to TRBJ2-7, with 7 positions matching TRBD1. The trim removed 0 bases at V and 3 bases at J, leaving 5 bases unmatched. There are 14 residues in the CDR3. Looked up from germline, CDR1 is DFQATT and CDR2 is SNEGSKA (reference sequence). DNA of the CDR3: TGCAGTGCTAGAGATCCCGGGACAGTCTACGAGCAGTACTTC. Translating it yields CSARDPGTVYEQYF.

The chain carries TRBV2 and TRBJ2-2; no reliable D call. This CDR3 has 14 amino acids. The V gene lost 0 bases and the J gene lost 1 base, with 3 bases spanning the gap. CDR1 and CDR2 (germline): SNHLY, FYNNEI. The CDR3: CASSEAENTGELFF. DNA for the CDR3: TGTGCCAGCAGTGAAGCAGAGAACACCGGGGAGCTGTTTTTT.

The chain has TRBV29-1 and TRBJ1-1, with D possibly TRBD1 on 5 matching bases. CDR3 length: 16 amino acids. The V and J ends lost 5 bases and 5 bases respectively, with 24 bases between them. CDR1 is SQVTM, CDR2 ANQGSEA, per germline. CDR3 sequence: CSVQTGGNVGGTEAFF. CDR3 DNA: TGCAGCGTTCAAACAGGAGGCAACGTCGGAGGGACTGAAGCTTTCTTT.

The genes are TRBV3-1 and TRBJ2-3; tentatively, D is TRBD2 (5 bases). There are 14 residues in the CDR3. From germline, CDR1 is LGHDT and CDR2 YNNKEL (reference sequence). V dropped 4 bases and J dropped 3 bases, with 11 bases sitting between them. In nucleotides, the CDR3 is TGTGCCAGCAGCCGAGCCCGGAGGACAGATACGCAGTATTTT. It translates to CASSRARRTDTQYF.

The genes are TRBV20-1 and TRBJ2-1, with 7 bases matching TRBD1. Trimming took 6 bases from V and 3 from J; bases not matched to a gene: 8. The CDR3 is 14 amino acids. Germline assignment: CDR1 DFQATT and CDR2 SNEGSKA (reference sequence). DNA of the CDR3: TGCAGTGCGCCCACAGGGGTAGGCTACAATGAGCAGTTCTTC. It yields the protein CSAPTGVGYNEQFF.

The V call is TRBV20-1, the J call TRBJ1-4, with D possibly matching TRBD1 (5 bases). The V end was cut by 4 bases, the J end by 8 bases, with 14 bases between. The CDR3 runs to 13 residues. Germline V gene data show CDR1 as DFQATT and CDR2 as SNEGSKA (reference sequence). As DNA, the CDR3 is TGCAGTGCTAATGGGGGGATGGAGGAAAAACTGTTTTTT. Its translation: CSANGGMEEKLFF.

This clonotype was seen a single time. The chain's CDR3 is CASRGYTSNTEAFF. CDR3 sequence (DNA): TGTGCCAGCAGGGGGTACACATCGAACACTGAAGCTTTCTTT. The chain recombines TRBV12-3 or TRBV12-4 with TRBJ1-1; D gene unclear. The CDR3 is made up of 14 amino acids. Deletions cut 6 bases from V and 1 base from J, with 12 bases between.

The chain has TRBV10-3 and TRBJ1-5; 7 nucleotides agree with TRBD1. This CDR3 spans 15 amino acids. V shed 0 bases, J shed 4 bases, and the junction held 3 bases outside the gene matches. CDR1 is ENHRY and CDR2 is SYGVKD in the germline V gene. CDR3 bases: TGTGCCATCAGTGAGTCCAGACAGGGAAATCAGCCCCAGCATTTT. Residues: CAISESRQGNQPQHF.

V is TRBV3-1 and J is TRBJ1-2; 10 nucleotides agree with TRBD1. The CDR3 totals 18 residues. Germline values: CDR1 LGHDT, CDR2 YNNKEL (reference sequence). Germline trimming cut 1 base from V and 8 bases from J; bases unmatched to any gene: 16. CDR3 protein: CASSQGGIVRGQGSGYTF. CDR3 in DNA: TGTGCCAGCAGCCAAGGAGGCATTGTTCGGGGACAGGGGTCCGGCTACACCTTC.

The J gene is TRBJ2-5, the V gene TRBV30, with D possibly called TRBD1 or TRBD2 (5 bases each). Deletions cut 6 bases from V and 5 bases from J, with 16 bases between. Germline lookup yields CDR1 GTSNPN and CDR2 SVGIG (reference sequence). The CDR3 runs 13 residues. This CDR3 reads CACPGRPAETQYF. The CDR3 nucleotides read TGTGCCTGTCCGGGACGACCTGCGGAGACCCAGTACTTC.

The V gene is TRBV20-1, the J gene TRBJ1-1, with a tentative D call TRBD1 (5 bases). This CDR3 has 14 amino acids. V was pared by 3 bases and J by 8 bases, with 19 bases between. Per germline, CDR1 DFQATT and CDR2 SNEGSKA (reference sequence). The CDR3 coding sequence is TGCAGTGCTAGGGTCCCCCGGGACTCTCAGGAAGCTTTCTTT. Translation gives CSARVPRDSQEAFF.

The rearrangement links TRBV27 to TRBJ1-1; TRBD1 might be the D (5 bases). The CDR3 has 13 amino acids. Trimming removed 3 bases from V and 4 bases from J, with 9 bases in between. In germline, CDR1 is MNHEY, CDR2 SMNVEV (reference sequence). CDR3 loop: CASSFRDLTEAFF. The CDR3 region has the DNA TGTGCCAGCAGTTTCAGGGATCTCACTGAAGCTTTCTTT.

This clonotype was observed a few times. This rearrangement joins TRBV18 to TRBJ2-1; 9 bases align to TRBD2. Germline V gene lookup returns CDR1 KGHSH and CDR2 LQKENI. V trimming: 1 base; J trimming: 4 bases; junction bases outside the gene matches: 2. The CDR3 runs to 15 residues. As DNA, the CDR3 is TGTGCCAGCTCACCACTAGCGGGGGTTTACAATGAGCAGTTCTTC. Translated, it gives CASSPLAGVYNEQFF.

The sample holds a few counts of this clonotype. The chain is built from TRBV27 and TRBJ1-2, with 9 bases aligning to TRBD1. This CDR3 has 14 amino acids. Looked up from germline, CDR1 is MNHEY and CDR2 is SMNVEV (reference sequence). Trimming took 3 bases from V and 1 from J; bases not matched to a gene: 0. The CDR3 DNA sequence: TGTGCCAGCAGTTTGGGACAGGGTAACTATGGCTACACCTTC. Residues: CASSLGQGNYGYTF.

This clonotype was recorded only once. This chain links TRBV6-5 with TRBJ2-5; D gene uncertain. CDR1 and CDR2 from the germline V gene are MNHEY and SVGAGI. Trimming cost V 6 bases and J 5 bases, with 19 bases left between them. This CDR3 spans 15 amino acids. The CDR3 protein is CASSPWNPNGETQYF. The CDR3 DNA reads TGTGCCAGCAGCCCGTGGAACCCGAACGGGGAGACCCAGTACTTC.

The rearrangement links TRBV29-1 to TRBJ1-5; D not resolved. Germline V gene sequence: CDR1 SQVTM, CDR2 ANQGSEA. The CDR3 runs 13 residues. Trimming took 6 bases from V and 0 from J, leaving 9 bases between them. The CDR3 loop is CSVGERSNQPQHF. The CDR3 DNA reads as TGCAGCGTGGGTGAACGTAGCAATCAGCCCCAGCATTTT.

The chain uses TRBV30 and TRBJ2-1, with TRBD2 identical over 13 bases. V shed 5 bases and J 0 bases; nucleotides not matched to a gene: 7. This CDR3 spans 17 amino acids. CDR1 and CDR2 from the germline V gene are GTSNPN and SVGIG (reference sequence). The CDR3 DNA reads TGTGCCTGGCCGGGACTAGCGGGGACTTCCTCCTACAATGAGCAGTTCTTC. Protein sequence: CAWPGLAGTSSYNEQFF.

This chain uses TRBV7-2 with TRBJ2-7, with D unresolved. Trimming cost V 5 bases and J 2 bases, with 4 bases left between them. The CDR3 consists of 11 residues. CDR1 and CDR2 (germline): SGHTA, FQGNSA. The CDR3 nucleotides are TGTGCCAGCAGCCAACCCTACGAGCAGTACTTC. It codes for CASSQPYEQYF.

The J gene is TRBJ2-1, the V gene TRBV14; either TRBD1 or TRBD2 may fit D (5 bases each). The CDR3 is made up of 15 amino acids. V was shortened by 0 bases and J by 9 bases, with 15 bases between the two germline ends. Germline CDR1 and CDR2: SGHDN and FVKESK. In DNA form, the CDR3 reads TGTGCCAGCAGCCAAGAAGCGGTCCCAGGGCGTGAGCAGTTCTTC. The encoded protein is CASSQEAVPGREQFF.

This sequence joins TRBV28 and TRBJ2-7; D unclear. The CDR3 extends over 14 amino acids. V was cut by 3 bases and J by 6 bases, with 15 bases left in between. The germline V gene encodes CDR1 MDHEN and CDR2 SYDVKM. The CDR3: CASSLPKSRREQYF. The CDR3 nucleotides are TGTGCCAGCAGTTTGCCAAAGTCGAGGCGCGAGCAGTACTTC.

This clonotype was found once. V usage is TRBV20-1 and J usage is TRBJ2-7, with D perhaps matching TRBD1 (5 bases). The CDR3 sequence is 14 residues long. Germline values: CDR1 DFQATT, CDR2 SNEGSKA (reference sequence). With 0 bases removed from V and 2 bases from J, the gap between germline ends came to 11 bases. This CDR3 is CSARDATGAYEQYF. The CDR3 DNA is TGCAGTGCTAGAGATGCAACAGGTGCCTACGAGCAGTACTTC.